This T cell receptor (beta chain) came from a study of OX40 agonist ivuxolimab in advanced cancers. Across the whole study: Patients' therapy was ivuxolimab, an antibody that acts as an agonist of OX40 (CD134).

Sequenced by immunoSEQ multiplex PCR; TCRdb stores in-frame clones only, minus some. The profile shows 36,000 or so clones, roughly three quarters of them singletons. The CDR3 loop spans 15 amino acids. Germline V lookup: CDR1 SGHNT, CDR2 YYREEE (reference sequence). Here the sequenced sample was CD4+ or CD8+ T cells sorted from blood, taken in a trial of the OX40 agonist ivuxolimab. The rearrangement links TRBV5-4 to TRBJ2-5; 7 nucleotides agree with TRBD2. The J call may not be correct, given that the DNA end is closer to TRBJ2-7. The TCR sequence derives from an adult with an advanced solid tumor such as melanoma, head and neck, liver or kidney cancer. The CDR3 region is CASSSPSGGSYEQYF. CDR3 DNA sequence: TGTGCCAGCAGCTCCCCTAGCGGTGGCTCCTACGAGCAGTACTTC.